This T cell receptor beta chain was sequenced during a study of early T cells in non-severe SARS-CoV-2 infection. TCRdb recomputed calls from the 5' RACE reads with MiXCR, one row per CDR3 protein. The sample records more than 70,000 distinct CDR3 sequences, approximately 13% being singletons. The sample comprised whole blood. This sequence originates from an adult who was a healthcare worker with PCR-confirmed SARS-CoV-2 infection or an uninfected control (not recorded which).

This chain's CDR3 is CASSLADGTEAFF. The CDR3, as DNA: TGTGCCAGCAGCTTGGCGGACGGGACTGAAGCTTTCTTT. The V call is TRBV7-2, the J call TRBJ1-1; D call uncertain. Trimming took off 3 bases at V and 5 bases at J, with 10 bases between the two ends. Germline V CDR1 and CDR2: SGHTA, FQGNSA. The CDR3 runs to 13 residues.